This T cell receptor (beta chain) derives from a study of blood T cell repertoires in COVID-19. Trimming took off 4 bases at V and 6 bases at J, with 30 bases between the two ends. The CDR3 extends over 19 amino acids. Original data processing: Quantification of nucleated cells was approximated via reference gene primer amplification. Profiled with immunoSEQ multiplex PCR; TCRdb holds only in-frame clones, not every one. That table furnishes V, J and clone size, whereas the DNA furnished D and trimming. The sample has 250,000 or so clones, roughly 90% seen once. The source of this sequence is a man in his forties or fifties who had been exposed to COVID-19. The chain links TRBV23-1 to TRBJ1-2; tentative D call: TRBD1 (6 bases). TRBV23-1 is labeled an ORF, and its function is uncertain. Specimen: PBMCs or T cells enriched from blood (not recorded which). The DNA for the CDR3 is TGCGCCAGCAGTCGGCCCCTTAGTCAAGGACAGCCTTCGCCTAATGGCTACACCTTC. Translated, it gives CASSRPLSQGQPSPNGYTF.